The clone carrying this T cell receptor (beta chain) was recorded many times. Arm-PCR of CDR3 regions and iRepertoire HTBI primers were used to build TCR beta libraries. TCRdb itself ran the multiplex PCR reads through MiXCR, one entry per CDR3 protein. The repertoire holds some 490,000 distinct CDR3 sequences, approximately 12% seen once, with over 7% in the top ten. The time point denotes: newly diagnosed GD, antithyroid drugs for less than 3 months. PBMC-derived RNA was used for the TCR library. The sample comes from a study of regulatory T cells in long-lasting Graves disease. V was clipped by 7 bases and J by 11 bases, with 23 bases between them. There are 14 residues in the CDR3. CDR1 and CDR2 from the germline V gene are SNHLY and FYNNEI. These data were likewise used in another study, on T cells in Graves' hyperthyroidism and ophthalmopathy.

The sequence derives from a woman in her 30s with Graves disease. The material sequenced was peripheral blood mononuclear cells (PBMCs), taken at new diagnosis, from a patient treated with antithyroid drugs. The rearrangement links TRBV2 to TRBJ1-1; D not certain. DNA for the CDR3: TGTGCCAGCAAATTGGAGGCTGCCGGCAAGACGGCTTTCTTT. Translated, it gives CASKLEAAGKTAFF.